Sequencing of this TCR beta chain was carried out in a study of cytomegalovirus exposure and HLA in healthy donors. The PCR had 60 Vbeta and 13 Jbeta primers. The assay was immunoSEQ multiplex PCR, and TCRdb's table has in-frame clones only and misses some. The sample consists of 120,000 or so clones, over 75% of them appearing once. The CDR3 extends over 15 amino acids. Germline V gene data show CDR1 as SGHNT and CDR2 as YYREEE (reference sequence). Trimming stripped 0 bases from V and 6 bases from J, with 12 bases between. The sequenced sample consisted of PBMCs. The source is a woman aged 18-29 years in good health and CMV-seronegative. The V and J genes are TRBV5-4 and TRBJ1-4, with D possibly matching TRBD1 (5 bases). The CDR3 reads CASSLGQGLYEKLFF. The CDR3 region has the DNA TGTGCCAGCAGCTTGGGCCAGGGCCTATATGAAAAACTGTTTTTT.